The following is a T cell receptor beta chain sequence with its context. CDR1 SGHVS and CDR2 FQNEAQ come from the germline V gene. This CDR3 contains 15 residues. Between the trimmed V and J ends, which lost 6 bases and 4 bases, there was a span of 18 bases. The data derive from a study of T cells in tuberculosis. TCRdb keeps only in-frame clones here, not all; method: immunoSEQ multiplex PCR. This table has about 38,000 clones, roughly 94% appearing once. Indicated time point: new active TB diagnosis, blood taken before or within 7 days of starting treatment. Active tuberculosis patients were new diagnoses, HIV-seronegative, South African, and aged 18 years or older.

The specimen comprised PBMCs, sampled at tuberculosis diagnosis. The sequence came from an adult with tuberculosis. This sequence joins TRBV7-8 and TRBJ1-1, with D possibly matching TRBD1 (5 bases). For the CDR3, the DNA is TGTGCCAGCAGTCGACCCAGGGTCGATGGCACTGAAGCTTTCTTT. It encodes CASSRPRVDGTEAFF. The full variable domain, its missing parts supplied by reference TRBV7-8 and TRBJ1-1, is GAGVSQSPRYKVAKRGQDVALRCDPISGHVSLFWYQQALGQGPEFLTYFQNEAQLDKSGLPSDRFFAERPEGSVSTLKIQRTQQEDSAVYLCASSRPRVDGTEAFFGQGTRLTVV.